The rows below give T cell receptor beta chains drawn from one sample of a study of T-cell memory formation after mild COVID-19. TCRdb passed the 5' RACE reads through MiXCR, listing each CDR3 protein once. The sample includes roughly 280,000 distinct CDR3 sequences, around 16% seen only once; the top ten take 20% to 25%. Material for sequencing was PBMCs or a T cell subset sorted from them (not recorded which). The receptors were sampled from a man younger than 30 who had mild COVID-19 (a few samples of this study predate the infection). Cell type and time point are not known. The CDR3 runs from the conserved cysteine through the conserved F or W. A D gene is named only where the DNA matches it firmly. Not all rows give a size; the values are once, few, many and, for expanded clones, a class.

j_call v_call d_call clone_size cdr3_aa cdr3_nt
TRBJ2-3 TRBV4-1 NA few CASSQAFRGSGSTDTQYF TGCGCCAGCAGCCAGGCATTCAGGGGTAGCGGGAGCACAGATACGCAGTATTTT
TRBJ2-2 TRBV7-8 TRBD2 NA CASSLVRLALRDTGELFF TGTGCCAGCAGCTTAGTTCGACTAGCGTTAAGGGACACCGGGGAGCTGTTTTTT
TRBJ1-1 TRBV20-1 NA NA CSASRNQNTEAFF TGCAGTGCTAGTCGAAATCAGAACACTGAAGCTTTCTTT
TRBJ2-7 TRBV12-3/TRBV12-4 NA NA CASSAFGNIYEQYF TGTGCCAGCAGCGCATTCGGGAACATCTACGAGCAGTACTTC
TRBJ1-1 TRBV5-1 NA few CASSGGFMNTEAFF TGCGCCAGCAGCGGAGGCTTCATGAACACTGAAGCTTTCTTT
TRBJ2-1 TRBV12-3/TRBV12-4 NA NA CASSTRQYHEQFF TGTGCCAGCAGTACCAGACAGTACCATGAGCAGTTCTTC
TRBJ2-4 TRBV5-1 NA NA CASSRDRDKNIQYF TGCGCCAGCAGCAGAGACCGGGACAAAAACATTCAGTACTTC
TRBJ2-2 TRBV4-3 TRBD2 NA CASSQDRSRTSSATGELFF TGCGCCAGCAGCCAAGATCGGTCCCGGACTAGCTCGGCCACCGGGGAGCTGTTTTTT
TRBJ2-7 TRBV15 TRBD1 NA CATSGELGTGLYEQYF TGTGCCACCAGCGGAGAGCTTGGGACAGGGCTCTACGAGCAGTACTTC
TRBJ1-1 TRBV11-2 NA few CASSSPRGGGSMNTEAFF TGTGCCAGCAGCTCACCAAGGGGGGGAGGTAGCATGAACACTGAAGCTTTCTTT
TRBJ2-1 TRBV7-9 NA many CASSYEAWGGETTNEQFF TGTGCCAGCAGCTACGAGGCGTGGGGGGGCGAAACTACGAATGAGCAGTTCTTC
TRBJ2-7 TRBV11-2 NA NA CASSPPPQILAPKFYEQYF TGTGCCAGCAGCCCGCCCCCCCAAATTCTAGCGCCGAAGTTCTACGAGCAGTACTTC
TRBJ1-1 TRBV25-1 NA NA CASTDRTVGKAFF TGTGCCAGCACTGACAGAACAGTTGGGAAAGCTTTCTTT
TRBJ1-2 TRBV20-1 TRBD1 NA CSASKGQGIYGYTF TGCAGTGCTAGTAAAGGACAGGGTATCTATGGCTACACCTTC
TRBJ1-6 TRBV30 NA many CAWRGWGSGPLHF TGTGCCTGGAGAGGTTGGGGCTCGGGGCCCCTCCACTTT
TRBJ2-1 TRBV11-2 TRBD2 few CASSLAATGMAGGPFF TGTGCCAGCAGCTTAGCCGCGACAGGCATGGCGGGGGGGCCGTTCTTC
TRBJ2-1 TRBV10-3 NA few CAIKAGNEQFF TGTGCCATAAAGGCTGGGAATGAGCAGTTCTTC
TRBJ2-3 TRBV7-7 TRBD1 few CASSQRGQSTQYF TGTGCCAGCAGCCAAAGGGGGCAATCTACGCAGTATTTT
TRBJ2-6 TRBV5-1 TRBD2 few CASRPPIRGGRGANVLTF TGCGCCAGCAGGCCCCCAATTCGGGGGGGCCGAGGGGCCAACGTCCTGACTTTC
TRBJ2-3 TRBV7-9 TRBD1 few CASSLEGGYGDTQYF TGTGCCAGCAGCTTAGAAGGGGGCTACGGAGATACGCAGTATTTT
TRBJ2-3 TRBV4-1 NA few CASSQAGPGGDTDTQYF TGCGCCAGCAGCCAAGCCGGACCCGGAGGAGACACAGATACGCAGTATTTT
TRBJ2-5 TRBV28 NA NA CASSFLIGILQETQYF TGTGCCAGCAGTTTTCTTATCGGGATCTTACAAGAGACCCAGTACTTC
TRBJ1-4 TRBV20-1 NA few CSASSGPNEKLFF TGCAGTGCTAGCTCAGGGCCTAATGAAAAACTGTTTTTT
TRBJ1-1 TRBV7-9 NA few CASRPSGAGANTEAFF TGTGCCAGCAGACCGTCGGGGGCAGGGGCGAACACTGAAGCTTTCTTT
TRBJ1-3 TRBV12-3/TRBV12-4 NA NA CASSQTGSGNTIYF TGTGCCAGCAGCCAAACAGGATCTGGAAACACCATATATTTT
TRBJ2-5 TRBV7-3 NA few CASSLNGLTQETQYF TGTGCCAGCAGCTTAAACGGCCTAACCCAAGAGACCCAGTACTTC
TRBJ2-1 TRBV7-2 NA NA CASSFYSSEQFF TGTGCCAGCAGCTTCTATAGCAGTGAGCAGTTCTTC
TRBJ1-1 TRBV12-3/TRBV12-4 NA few CASSTRGPNTEAFF TGTGCCAGCAGTACCAGGGGCCCAAACACTGAAGCTTTCTTT
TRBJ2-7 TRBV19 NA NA CARKGYYEQYF TGTGCCAGAAAGGGGTACTACGAGCAGTACTTC
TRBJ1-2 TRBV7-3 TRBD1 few CASSRGPEKEGYTF TGTGCCAGCAGTAGGGGGCCAGAAAAAGAAGGCTACACCTTC
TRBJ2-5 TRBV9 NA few CASSVEGGTQETQYF TGTGCCAGCAGCGTAGAAGGTGGGACCCAAGAGACCCAGTACTTC
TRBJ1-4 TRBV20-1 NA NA CSAGGWETNEKLFF TGCAGTGCTGGCGGGTGGGAAACTAATGAAAAACTGTTTTTT
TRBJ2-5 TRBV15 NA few CATSRDRTNGETQYF TGTGCCACCAGCAGAGATCGGACCAATGGGGAGACCCAGTACTTC